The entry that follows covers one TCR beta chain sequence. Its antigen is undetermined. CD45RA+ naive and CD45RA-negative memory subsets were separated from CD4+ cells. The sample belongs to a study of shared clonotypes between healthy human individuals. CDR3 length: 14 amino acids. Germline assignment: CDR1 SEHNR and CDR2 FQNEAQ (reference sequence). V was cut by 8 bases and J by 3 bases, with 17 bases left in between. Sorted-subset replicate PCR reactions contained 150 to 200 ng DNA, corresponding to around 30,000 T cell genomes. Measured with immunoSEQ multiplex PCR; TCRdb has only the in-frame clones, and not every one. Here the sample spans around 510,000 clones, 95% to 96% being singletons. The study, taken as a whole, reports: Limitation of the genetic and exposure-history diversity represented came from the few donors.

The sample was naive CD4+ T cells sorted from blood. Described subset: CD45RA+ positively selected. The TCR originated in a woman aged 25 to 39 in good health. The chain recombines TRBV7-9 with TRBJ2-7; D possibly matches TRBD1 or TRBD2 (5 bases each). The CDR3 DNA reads TGTGCCAGCTCGGCCGGGACGGTTGACTACGAGCAGTACTTC. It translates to CASSAGTVDYEQYF. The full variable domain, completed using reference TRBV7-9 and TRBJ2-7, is DTGVSQNPRHKITKRGQNVTFRCDPISEHNRLYWYRQTLGQGPEFLTYFQNEAQLEKSRLLSDRFSAERPKGSFSTLEIQRTEQGDSAMYLCASSAGTVDYEQYFGPGTRLTVT.